This TCR beta chain was profiled in a study of T cell changes during pregnancy in multiple sclerosis. This clone was observed once. Germline V gives CDR1 SGDLS, CDR2 YYNGEE. CDR3 length: 11 amino acids. The ends were cut back, 3 bases at V and 11 bases at J, with 11 bases in the middle. TCRdb's table, derived via immunoSEQ multiplex PCR, lists solely in-frame clones and lacks some. The sample holds approximately 48,000 clones, 90% seen once. The clonotype comes from a female donor with multiple sclerosis, enrolled in a pregnancy study. The source was CD8+ T cells from peripheral blood mononuclear cells, collected before pregnancy. The gene calls are TRBV9 and TRBJ2-5; tentative D call: TRBD2 (6 bases). In nucleotides, the CDR3 is TGTGCCAGCAGCGCCGGCGGGGAGCAGTACTTC. Encoded protein: CASSAGGEQYF.